Below, one T cell receptor (beta chain) is given with its context. The assay was immunoSEQ multiplex PCR, and TCRdb's table has in-frame clones only and misses some. The sample consists of tens of thousands of clones, less than 90% of them appearing once. The source of the sample is a study of OX40 agonist ivuxolimab in advanced cancers. Blood got drawn at baseline, again on cycle 4 day 1, and then on cycle 7 day 1. The germline CDR1 and CDR2 sequences are SGHDT and YYEEEE. The CDR3 totals 15 residues. The ends lost 2 bases at V and 2 bases at J; junction bases unmatched: 5. This chain connects TRBV5-6 to TRBJ2-7, with 9 bases lining up with TRBD1. The receptor comes from an adult with an advanced solid tumor such as melanoma, head and neck, liver or kidney cancer. The input for sequencing was CD4+ or CD8+ T cells sorted from blood, taken in a trial of the OX40 agonist ivuxolimab. The CDR3 DNA follows: TGTGCCAGCAGCTTCTGGACAGGGGCGCCCTACGAGCAGTACTTC. Protein sequence: CASSFWTGAPYEQYF.